This TCR beta chain was sequenced for a study of CD8+ T cells in alopecia areata. Study summary: Tofacitinib administration persisted for 6 to 18 months, succeeded by 6 months off drug. Study-level findings and limits: Normal scalp showed lower clonality than lesional scalp, especially alopecia totalis/universalis. Mice showed TCR sharing more clearly than patients did, possibly owing to HLA. Tofacitinib significantly decreased scalp clonality and expanded CD8+ clones among top 100.

Extracted from the samples, RNA was reverse transcribed into cDNA to serve as the sequencing template. Some clones are missing from TCRdb's copy, which holds only in-frame ones; the method was immunoSEQ multiplex PCR. The table lists fewer than 150,000 clones, 50% to 75% of them singletons. The treatment denotes: oral pan-JAK inhibitor, 5-10 mg twice daily. Per the germline V gene, CDR1 is SQVTM and CDR2 is ANQGSEA. The CDR3 totals 12 residues. The V gene lost 8 bases and the J gene lost 4 bases, with 9 bases spanning the gap. A word on this clone: Its antigen is unidentified.

The chain couples TRBV29-1 to TRBJ2-6; D gene unclear. The material sequenced was CD8+ T cells sorted from blood, taken at week 4, from a patient treated with tofacitinib. This TCR was recovered from a human donor with alopecia areata. The DNA of the CDR3 is TGCAGCTGCCTTTCCGGGGCCAACGTCCTGACTTTC. Residues: CSCLSGANVLTF.